The 24 T cell receptor beta chains in this list originate from one sample, sequenced in a study of blood T cell repertoires in COVID-19 (TCRdb year 2020). Library construction relied on the immunoSEQ multiplex PCR assay. Held by TCRdb, this immuneACCESS table contains in-frame sequences only and omits some clones. Under half of the omission traces to an unresolved V gene where checked; the cause of the rest is unknown. The table for this sample lists about 220,000 clones; 82% of them were counted only once. The ten most abundant clones make up 15% of the sample. Material for sequencing was PBMCs or T cells enriched from blood (not recorded which). These receptors all stem from a man aged 40-55 years who had recovered from COVID-19.

The chain combines TRBV27 with TRBJ2-3; D is possibly TRBD2 (6 bases). The V gene lost 2 bases and the J gene lost 2 bases, with 14 bases spanning the gap. Per germline, CDR1 MNHEY and CDR2 SMNVEV (reference sequence). CDR3 size: 16 residues. The CDR3 region is CASSLLAGLDTDTQYF. In DNA form, the CDR3 reads TGTGCCAGCAGTTTACTGGCGGGACTCGACACAGATACGCAGTATTTT.

This clone was observed a few times. V and J are TRBV7-8 and TRBJ2-7; D perhaps matches TRBD1 (7 bases). CDR1 and CDR2 (germline): SGHVS, FQNEAQ. The CDR3 runs to 14 residues. V lost 1 base, J lost 3 bases, and 10 bases lay in between. This CDR3 is CASSLGGTVYEQYF. Here the CDR3 DNA reads TGTGCCAGCAGCTTAGGCGGGACAGTCTACGAGCAGTACTTC.

This sequence joins TRBV9 and TRBJ2-6; unclear D gene. Germline lookup yields CDR1 SGDLS and CDR2 YYNGEE. Trimming took 2 bases from V and 0 from J, leaving 6 bases between them. The length of the CDR3 is 15 residues. The CDR3 here is CASSVRYSGANVLTF. The CDR3 DNA sequence: TGTGCCAGCAGCGTGAGGTACTCTGGGGCCAACGTCCTGACTTTC.

Remarks on this clone: The same CDR3 also results from other DNA sequences found in this sample. V is TRBV5-1 and J is TRBJ2-7; D unclear. Germline assignment: CDR1 SGHRS and CDR2 YFSETQ. The V gene lost 5 bases and the J gene lost 6 bases, with 9 bases spanning the gap. This CDR3 is built from 11 residues. This CDR3 is CASSQDSEQYF. The CDR3 DNA reads TGCGCCAGCAGTCAGGATTCCGAGCAGTACTTC. Based on the CDR3 plus reference TRBV5-1 and TRBJ2-7, the full variable domain is KAGVTQTPRYLIKTRGQQVTLSCSPISGHRSVSWYQQTPGQGLQFLFEYFSETQRNKGNFPGRFSGRQFSNSRSEMNVSTLELGDSALYLCASSQDSEQYFGPGTRLTVT.

Ten or more counts support this clone. The genes are TRBV6-5 and TRBJ2-2; D uncertain. Germline V gives CDR1 MNHEY, CDR2 SVGAGI. The CDR3 runs to 13 residues. V lost 5 bases to trimming and J lost 5 bases, with 9 bases between them. The CDR3 coding sequence is TGTGCCAGCAGTAATTCCGGGACCGGGGAGCTGTTTTTT. Translating gives CASSNSGTGELFF.

The chain carries TRBV7-3 and TRBJ1-6; the match to TRBD1 covers 8 bases. V lost 5 bases, J lost 10 bases, and 7 bases stayed unmatched. The length of the CDR3 is 14 residues. Germline assignment: CDR1 SGHTA and CDR2 FQGTGA. The CDR3 loop reads CASSPGQGGSPLHF. The DNA for the CDR3 is TGTGCCAGCAGCCCCGGACAGGGCGGGTCACCCCTCCACTTT. Using reference TRBV7-3 and TRBJ1-6 for the parts outside the CDR3, the full variable domain is GAGVSQTPSNKVTEKGKYVELRCDPISGHTALYWYRQSLGQGPEFLIYFQGTGAADDSGLPNDRFFAVRPEGSVSTLKIQRTERGDSAVYLCASSPGQGGSPLHFGNGTRLTVT.

The CDR3, as DNA: TGTGCCAGCAGTGTGGCCGCCCGGAACACCGGGGAGCTGTTTTTT. Protein product: CASSVAARNTGELFF. The rearrangement joins TRBV2 to TRBJ2-2; no reliable D call. This CDR3 has 15 amino acids. V was shortened by 4 bases and J by 1 base, with 10 bases between the two germline ends. CDR1 is SNHLY, CDR2 FYNNEI, per germline.

This clone was seen only once. V usage is TRBV5-1 and J usage is TRBJ2-1, with unresolved D. The germline CDR1 and CDR2 sequences are SGHRS and YFSETQ. The CDR3 covers 16 residues. The V end lost 4 bases, the J end lost 4 bases, and 18 bases lay between the germline ends. The CDR3 DNA sequence: TGCGCCAGCAGCCCAGAGGTGAGCTCCCCTTACAATGAGCAGTTCTTC. Translation: CASSPEVSSPYNEQFF.

V is TRBV7-8 and J is TRBJ1-5; 10 bases agree with TRBD1. With V trimmed by 4 bases and J by 7 bases, 7 bases remained unmatched. Germline V gene data show CDR1 as SGHVS and CDR2 as FQNEAQ. The CDR3 has 15 amino acids. CDR3: CASSSFGQGDQPQHF. The CDR3 DNA reads as TGTGCCAGCAGCTCCTTCGGACAGGGGGACCAGCCCCAGCATTTT.

The chain links TRBV9 to TRBJ2-7; D is possibly TRBD2 (5 bases). CDR1 and CDR2 from the germline V gene are SGDLS and YYNGEE. CDR3 length equals 13 residues. V was shortened by 0 bases and J by 7 bases, with 11 bases between the two germline ends. The CDR3 is CASSVGGVTEQYF. The CDR3 bases are TGTGCCAGCAGCGTAGGGGGAGTCACGGAGCAGTACTTC.

V is TRBV6-4 and J is TRBJ1-1; 7 bases agree with TRBD1. This CDR3 region has 14 residues. Germline V gives CDR1 MRHNA, CDR2 SNTAGT. V lost 2 bases and J lost 5; bases outside the gene matches: 5. CDR3 DNA: TGTGCCAGCAGTGACGGGGGACAGAGGACTGAAGCTTTCTTT. Its protein is CASSDGGQRTEAFF.

The chain links TRBV29-1 to TRBJ2-7; D not certain. CDR3 length equals 15 residues. Trimming cost V 1 base and J 2 bases, with 15 bases left between them. Germline CDR1 SQVTM, CDR2 ANQGSEA. The CDR3 loop is CSVEVRSTSPYEQYF. The CDR3 DNA reads as TGCAGCGTTGAAGTCCGGTCGACAAGCCCCTACGAGCAGTACTTC.

The chain recombines TRBV15 with TRBJ2-2, with TRBD2 matching over 8 bases. With 8 bases clipped from V and 7 bases from J, the junction kept 9 bases outside the gene matches. The germline V gene encodes CDR1 LNHNV and CDR2 YYDKDF (reference sequence). The CDR3 has 14 residues. The CDR3 DNA reads TGTGCCACCTCGCACTCGGGGGGGAGCGGGGAGCTGTTTTTT. Translated: CATSHSGGSGELFF.

This chain joins TRBV5-6 and TRBJ1-6, with TRBD1 identical over 9 bases. This CDR3 has 14 residues. J was trimmed by 6 bases and V by 6 bases; bases with no gene match: 4. Looked up from germline, CDR1 is SGHDT and CDR2 is YYEEEE. CDR3 residues: CASTWDRVNSPLHF. CDR3 nucleotide sequence: TGTGCCAGCACCTGGGACAGGGTTAATTCACCCCTCCACTTT.

A note on this clone: Other DNA sequences in the sample encode the same CDR3. DNA of the CDR3: TGTGCCAGTAGTATCGGGGTGAACACTGAAGCTTTCTTT. This translates into CASSIGVNTEAFF. The V call is TRBV19, the J call TRBJ1-1; D uncertain. This CDR3 is built from 13 residues. Per the germline V gene, CDR1 is LNHDA and CDR2 is SQIVND (reference sequence). Trimming removed 3 bases at V and 0 bases at J, with 5 bases between.

This chain joins TRBV28 and TRBJ1-4; D is unclear. This CDR3 has 14 amino acids. Trimming stripped 5 bases from V and 8 bases from J, with 15 bases between. Per germline, CDR1 MDHEN and CDR2 SYDVKM. The chain's CDR3 is CASSTTPHEEKLFF. The CDR3 DNA sequence: TGTGCCAGCAGTACCACCCCGCATGAGGAAAAACTGTTTTTT.

This clone was counted once. The V call is TRBV7-9, the J call TRBJ2-7, with TRBD1 matching 10 bases. The CDR3 spans 14 residues. The trim removed 4 bases at V and 5 bases at J, leaving 5 bases unmatched. CDR1 is SEHNR, CDR2 FQNEAQ, per germline (reference sequence). CDR3 amino acids: CASSWGQGNDEQYF. In DNA form, the CDR3 reads TGTGCCAGCAGCTGGGGACAGGGGAATGACGAGCAGTACTTC.

This clone was counted only a few times. This chain connects TRBV7-2 to TRBJ1-3; a possible D gene is TRBD1 (5 bases). This CDR3 contains 14 residues. CDR1 and CDR2 from the germline V gene are SGHTA and FQGNSA. Between the trimmed V and J ends, which lost 1 base and 7 bases, there was a span of 11 bases. CDR3 DNA sequence: TGTGCCAGCAGCTTAGGGGGCACAGTTAACACCATATATTTT. Encoded protein: CASSLGGTVNTIYF. Complete variable domain (other parts from reference TRBV7-2 and TRBJ1-3): GAGVSQSPSNKVTEKGKDVELRCDPISGHTALYWYRQSLGQGLEFLIYFQGNSAPDKSGLPSDRFSAERTGGSVSTLTIQRTQQEDSAVYLCASSLGGTVNTIYFGEGSWLTVV.

The rearrangement uses TRBV24-1 and TRBJ1-5, with 8 bases lining up with TRBD1. The ends lost 5 bases at V and 6 bases at J; junction bases unmatched: 17. The CDR3 runs to 18 residues. The germline V gene encodes CDR1 KGHDR and CDR2 SFDVKD. The CDR3 sequence is CATSGPGQGTSWSQPQHF. The CDR3 coding sequence is TGTGCCACCAGTGGCCCCGGACAGGGAACCTCTTGGAGTCAGCCCCAGCATTTT.

This rearrangement joins TRBV27 to TRBJ2-1; D may be TRBD2 (6 bases). Germline V CDR1 and CDR2: MNHEY, SMNVEV (reference sequence). The CDR3 length is 15 residues. The ends were cut back, 5 bases at V and 9 bases at J, with 20 bases in the middle. CDR3 residues: CASSAPSAARGEQFF. CDR3 DNA sequence: TGTGCCAGCAGTGCCCCTAGCGCCGCTCGGGGTGAGCAGTTCTTC.

This clone was found a few times. The chain recombines TRBV6-2 or TRBV6-3 with TRBJ2-1; tentative D call: TRBD2 (7 bases). CDR1 and CDR2 from the germline V gene are MNHEY and SVGEGT. V was clipped by 2 bases and J by 5 bases, with 16 bases between them. This CDR3 comprises 16 residues. CDR3 coding DNA: TGTGCCAGCAGTTACGGGGGGGGCTACGCCAACAATGAGCAGTTCTTC. Protein: CASSYGGGYANNEQFF.

The chain is built from TRBV5-1 and TRBJ2-2; D possibly corresponds to TRBD1 (5 bases). The V end was cut by 6 bases, the J end by 6 bases, with 21 bases between. Germline V gives CDR1 SGHRS, CDR2 YFSETQ. CDR3 length: 16 amino acids. CDR3 sequence: CASKLGRGALPGELFF. The CDR3 nucleotides are TGCGCCAGCAAGCTTGGAAGGGGCGCCTTGCCCGGGGAGCTGTTTTTT.

This chain connects TRBV27 to TRBJ2-7, with D possibly matching TRBD1 (6 bases). V was shortened by 6 bases and J by 5 bases, with 14 bases between the two germline ends. CDR3 size: 13 residues. From germline, CDR1 is MNHEY and CDR2 SMNVEV (reference sequence). The CDR3 protein is CASREGGRNEQYF. CDR3 nucleotide sequence: TGTGCCAGCAGAGAAGGGGGTAGGAACGAGCAGTACTTC.

This clone was observed a single time. The J gene is TRBJ1-6, the V gene TRBV5-8; 7 bases are a match to TRBD1. This CDR3 has 14 residues. CDR1 is SGHTS, CDR2 YDEGEE, per germline. The V segment lost 4 bases and the J segment 4 bases; nucleotides outside the gene matches: 2. CDR3 sequence reads: CASSTGQYNSPLHF. CDR3 DNA: TGTGCCAGCAGCACGGGACAGTATAATTCACCCCTCCACTTT.